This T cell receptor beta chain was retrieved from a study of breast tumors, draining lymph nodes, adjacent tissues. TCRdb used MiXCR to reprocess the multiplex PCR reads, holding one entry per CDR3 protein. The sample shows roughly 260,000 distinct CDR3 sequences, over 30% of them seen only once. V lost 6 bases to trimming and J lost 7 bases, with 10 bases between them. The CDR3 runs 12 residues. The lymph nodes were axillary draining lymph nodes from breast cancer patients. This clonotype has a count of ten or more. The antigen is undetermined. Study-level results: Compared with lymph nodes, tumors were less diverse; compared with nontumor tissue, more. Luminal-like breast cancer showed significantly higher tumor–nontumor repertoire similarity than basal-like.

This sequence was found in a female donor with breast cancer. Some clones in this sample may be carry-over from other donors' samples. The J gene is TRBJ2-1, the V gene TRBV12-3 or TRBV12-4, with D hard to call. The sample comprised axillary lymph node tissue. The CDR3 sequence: CASSPPANEQFF. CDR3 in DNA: TGTGCCAGCAGCCCTCCCGCTAATGAGCAGTTCTTC.